The 27 T cell receptor beta chains given below trace back to one sample, sequenced in a study of T cells in Graves' hyperthyroidism and ophthalmopathy. The source material, RNA transcripts, was used to amplify TCR beta CDR3 regions. First-round RT-PCR of the TCR CDR3 relied on the HTBI primer set. Using its own MiXCR run on the multiplex PCR reads, TCRdb lists one record per CDR3 protein. Among approximately 600,000 distinct CDR3 sequences listed, about 14% were seen once. Source material: blood. All receptors come from a woman in her twenties or thirties with Graves' hyperthyroidism that later progressed to Graves' ophthalmopathy.

There are a few counts of this clonotype. The chain is built from TRBV13 and TRBJ2-1; D perhaps matches TRBD2 (6 bases). Germline V gene lookup returns CDR1 PRHDT and CDR2 FYEKMQ (reference sequence). Trimming left V 5 bases short and J 2 bases short, with 19 bases between. The CDR3 is 17 amino acids. The CDR3 DNA is TGTGCCAGCAGCCTCTCGGATGGAGCGGGTCCCTACAATGAGCAGTTCTTC. Translation gives CASSLSDGAGPYNEQFF.

This chain links TRBV5-1 with TRBJ2-2; D perhaps matches TRBD1 (6 bases). The CDR3 totals 15 residues. From germline, CDR1 is SGHRS and CDR2 YFSETQ. The V and J ends lost 5 bases and 4 bases respectively, with 15 bases between them. The CDR3 sequence is CASRNRATSTGELFF. The CDR3 nucleotides are TGCGCCAGCAGAAACAGGGCAACTAGCACCGGGGAGCTGTTTTTT.

This clonotype was picked up many times. V gene TRBV18 combines with J gene TRBJ2-7; 7 positions agree with TRBD2. V lost 3 bases, J lost 4 bases, and 12 bases stayed unmatched. Germline CDR1 KGHSH, CDR2 LQKENI. The CDR3 contains 16 residues. The CDR3 is CASSPPRGGSDYEQYF. The CDR3 DNA sequence: TGTGCCAGCTCACCTCCTCGAGGCGGGAGTGATTACGAGCAGTACTTC.

There are many counts of this clonotype. The chain joins TRBV28 to TRBJ2-1; 9 bases are a match to TRBD2. The CDR3 runs to 15 residues. The V gene's germline CDR1 is MDHEN and CDR2 SYDVKM. Losses at the gene ends were 4 bases for V and 5 bases for J; bases not matched to a gene: 6. The CDR3, as DNA: TGTGCCAGCAGTTGGGTTAGCGGGAGTGACAATGAGCAGTTCTTC. Its translation is CASSWVSGSDNEQFF.

This clonotype was detected ten times or more. The V gene is TRBV7-2, the J gene TRBJ1-1; TRBD1 matches 9 bases. There are 14 residues in the CDR3. V shed 3 bases, J shed 4 bases, and the junction held 3 bases outside the gene matches. The germline gives CDR1 SGHTA, CDR2 FQGNSA. CDR3 region: CASSFLTGGTEAFF. The CDR3 DNA reads as TGTGCCAGCAGCTTCTTGACAGGGGGCACTGAAGCTTTCTTT.

This clonotype has at least ten counts. The rearrangement joins TRBV6-1 to TRBJ2-1; 11 positions agree with TRBD1. Germline V lookup: CDR1 MNHNS, CDR2 SASEGT. The CDR3 totals 14 residues. J was trimmed by 8 bases and V by 5 bases; bases with no gene match: 5. CDR3 sequence reads: CASSMGQGEYEQFF. The CDR3 bases are TGTGCCAGCAGTATGGGACAGGGGGAGTATGAGCAGTTCTTC.

This clonotype was detected many times. The chain couples TRBV12-3 or TRBV12-4 to TRBJ1-2, with no clear D. Trimming left V 7 bases short and J 4 bases short, with 19 bases between. The CDR3 length is 15 residues. CDR3 in DNA: TGTGCCAGCACCCCCGGGGTGGGGAGTACCTATGGCTACACCTTC. This codes for CASTPGVGSTYGYTF.

V usage is TRBV5-8 and J usage is TRBJ2-2; TRBD2 aligns across 10 bases. Trimming removed 3 bases from V and 3 bases from J; junction bases left unmatched: 2. This CDR3 spans 15 amino acids. In germline, CDR1 is SGHTS, CDR2 YDEGEE. This CDR3 is CASSSGLADTGELFF. The CDR3 nucleotides are TGTGCCAGCAGCTCCGGACTAGCGGACACCGGGGAGCTGTTTTTT.

This clonotype was seen many times. This sequence joins TRBV6-2 or TRBV6-3 and TRBJ1-5; 8 nucleotides align to TRBD1. This CDR3 comprises 18 residues. The germline V gene has CDR1 MNHEY and CDR2 SVGEGT. V shed 2 bases and J 1 base; nucleotides not matched to a gene: 10. The CDR3 nucleotides are TGTGCCAGCAGTTACGAGACAGGGGCAGGAAGGAGCAATCAGCCCCAGCATTTT. Translated, it gives CASSYETGAGRSNQPQHF.

The J gene is TRBJ1-2, the V gene TRBV12-3 or TRBV12-4; 8 bases align to TRBD1. The J segment lost 9 bases and the V segment lost 4 bases, leaving 7 bases of the junction unmatched. The CDR3 loop spans 13 amino acids. CDR3: CASSSGQVPSYTF. Here the CDR3 DNA reads TGTGCCAGCAGTTCGGGACAGGTACCCAGCTACACCTTC.

The chain employs TRBV6-1 and TRBJ2-3, with 16 bases identical to TRBD2. This CDR3 is 19 amino acids long. Looked up from germline, CDR1 is MNHNS and CDR2 is SASEGT. V shed 7 bases and J 0 bases; nucleotides not matched to a gene: 10. The CDR3 loop is CASTPPGLAGGDSTDTQYF. CDR3 sequence (DNA): TGTGCCAGCACTCCCCCGGGACTAGCGGGAGGGGATAGCACAGATACGCAGTATTTT.

This clonotype was observed a handful of times. The genes are TRBV10-3 and TRBJ1-1; TRBD1 is a possible D gene (6 bases). The CDR3 is made up of 12 amino acids. Trimming shortened V by 11 bases and J by 0 bases, and 10 bases separated the two germline ends. Germline V lookup: CDR1 ENHRY, CDR2 SYGVKD. CDR3 region: CAAGQLNTEAFF. CDR3 sequence (DNA): TGTGCCGCGGGACAATTGAACACTGAAGCTTTCTTT.

In this sample, this clonotype turned up many times. The V gene is TRBV29-1, the J gene TRBJ1-1; D is undetermined. Trimming pared 6 bases from V and 1 base from J, leaving 12 bases between. Germline V gene lookup returns CDR1 SQVTM and CDR2 ANQGSEA. This CDR3 is built from 13 residues. For the CDR3, the DNA is TGCAGCGTCCAACCGACTGAGAACACTGAAGCTTTCTTT. It specifies CSVQPTENTEAFF.

This clonotype appeared many times. J is TRBJ1-5 and V is TRBV20-1; D is perhaps TRBD1 (6 bases). This CDR3 is built from 16 residues. Germline-derived CDR1 and CDR2 are DFQATT and SNEGSKA (reference sequence). Trimming took 3 bases from V and 2 from J, leaving 17 bases between them. The CDR3 DNA reads TGCAGTGCTAGTGGGGGGCAGGGTCGGGGCAATCAGCCCCAGCATTTT. The encoded protein is CSASGGQGRGNQPQHF.

Ten or more counts support this clonotype. This chain joins TRBV10-3 and TRBJ2-7; TRBD2 matches at 9 bases. This CDR3 has 14 residues. With V trimmed by 2 bases and J by 6 bases, 5 bases remained unmatched. The germline gives CDR1 ENHRY, CDR2 SYGVKD. The CDR3 DNA is TGTGCCATCAGTGAGGTAGCGGGAGTAGGCGAGCAGTACTTC. It is translated as CAISEVAGVGEQYF.

DNA for the CDR3: TGTGCCAGTAGTATTGACCCGGGAGGGGCACGGAACACTGAAGCTTTCTTT. It encodes CASSIDPGGARNTEAFF. The genes are TRBV19 and TRBJ1-1; D may be TRBD1 (5 bases). There are 17 residues in the CDR3. V shed 3 bases and J shed 1 base, with 18 bases lying between them. CDR1 is LNHDA and CDR2 is SQIVND in the germline V gene (reference sequence).

This clonotype was seen at least ten times. The rearrangement joins TRBV30 to TRBJ1-2, with 8 bases identical to TRBD1. This CDR3 region has 17 residues. With 0 bases clipped from V and 6 bases from J, the junction kept 15 bases outside the gene matches. Germline V gene data show CDR1 as GTSNPN and CDR2 as SVGIG (reference sequence). The CDR3 loop reads CAWSVWSVAGGSDGYTF. The DNA for the CDR3 is TGTGCCTGGAGTGTATGGTCGGTCGCAGGGGGCTCGGATGGCTACACCTTC. The full variable domain, in which reference TRBV30 and TRBJ1-2 provide the parts outside the CDR3, is SQTIHQWPATLVQPVGSPLSLECTVEGTSNPNLYWYRQAAGRGLQLLFYSVGIGQISSEVPQNLSASRPQDRQFILSSKKLLLSDSGFYLCAWSVWSVAGGSDGYTFGSGTRLTVV.

This clonotype was seen many times. The chain employs TRBV5-1 and TRBJ2-1; TRBD2 aligns across 7 bases. The length of the CDR3 is 15 residues. The J segment lost 7 bases and the V segment lost 2 bases, leaving 9 bases of the junction unmatched. Germline CDR1 is SGHRS and CDR2 is YFSETQ. Here the CDR3 DNA reads TGCGCCAGCAGCTTAAGCACTAGCGCGTGGAATGAGCAGTTCTTC. As protein: CASSLSTSAWNEQFF.

This clonotype was observed at least ten times. This chain joins TRBV30 and TRBJ1-1; TRBD1 aligns across 8 bases. The CDR3 spans 14 residues. Germline CDR1 GTSNPN, CDR2 SVGIG (reference sequence). The junction had 6 bases not matched to a gene; V was cut back by 2 bases and J by 4 bases. CDR3 loop: CAWSIGQGATEAFF. DNA for the CDR3: TGTGCCTGGAGTATCGGACAGGGAGCCACTGAAGCTTTCTTT.

The sample holds many counts of this clonotype. V is TRBV12-3 or TRBV12-4 and J is TRBJ1-2; D unresolved. CDR3 length: 13 residues. Trimming left V 2 bases short and J 2 bases short, with 6 bases between. The CDR3 DNA follows: TGTGCCAGCAGTTTATCAGAAAACTATGGCTACACCTTC. This gives the protein CASSLSENYGYTF.

The rearrangement links TRBV3-1 to TRBJ2-3; no firm D call. Trimming removed 1 base from V and 2 bases from J, with 10 bases in between. Germline values: CDR1 LGHDT, CDR2 YNNKEL (reference sequence). The CDR3 totals 15 residues. CDR3 coding DNA: TGTGCCAGCAGCCAAGCTTTCAAGGACACAGATACGCAGTATTTT. This encodes CASSQAFKDTDTQYF.

The chain recombines TRBV10-3 with TRBJ2-1; D might be TRBD1 (5 bases). Germline CDR1 reads ENHRY; CDR2 reads SYGVKD. The V end was cut by 5 bases, the J end by 6 bases, with 8 bases between. CDR3 size: 12 residues. DNA for the CDR3: TGTGCCATCAGTACAGGTTTCAATGAGCAGTTCTTC. Its translation: CAISTGFNEQFF.

This clonotype was seen many times. The genes are TRBV28 and TRBJ1-6; 8 bases are shared with TRBD1. CDR1 and CDR2 from the germline V gene are MDHEN and SYDVKM. After removal of 5 bases from V and 9 bases from J, the junction contained 6 bases not matched to a gene. The CDR3 runs 14 residues. The CDR3 nucleotides are TGTGCCAGCAGTCTTGGACAGGGAAGTTCACCCCTCCACTTT. Amino acids: CASSLGQGSSPLHF. The full variable domain, in which reference TRBV28 and TRBJ1-6 provide the parts outside the CDR3, is DVKVTQSSRYLVKRTGEKVFLECVQDMDHENMFWYRQDPGLGLRLIYFSYDVKMKEKGDIPEGYSVSREKKERFSLILESASTNQTSMYLCASSLGQGSSPLHFGNGTRLTVT.

The chain couples TRBV4-2 to TRBJ2-3; the match to TRBD2 covers 10 bases. Trimming at V came to 3 bases and at J to 8 bases, leaving 14 bases not matched to a gene. CDR3 length: 17 residues. The germline V gene encodes CDR1 LGHNA and CDR2 YNFKEQ. This CDR3 reads CASSQQLAGEARFTQYF. In DNA form, the CDR3 reads TGTGCCAGCAGCCAGCAGCTAGCGGGAGAAGCCAGATTTACGCAGTATTTT.

This chain connects TRBV9 to TRBJ2-1, with 12 bases aligning to TRBD2. CDR3 length: 15 amino acids. Trimming at V came to 2 bases and at J to 6 bases, leaving 3 bases not matched to a gene. The V gene's germline CDR1 is SGDLS and CDR2 YYNGEE. As DNA, the CDR3 is TGTGCCAGCAGCGTCGGACTAGCGGGACCCAATGAGCAGTTCTTC. This translates into CASSVGLAGPNEQFF.

The chain has TRBV18 and TRBJ2-1, with D possibly matching TRBD2 (6 bases). The CDR3 sequence is 15 residues long. Germline loops: CDR1 KGHSH, CDR2 LQKENI. V was clipped by 3 bases and J by 3 bases, with 12 bases between them. CDR3 amino acids: CASSPGLRNYNEQFF. Here the CDR3 DNA reads TGTGCCAGCTCACCCGGACTACGAAACTACAATGAGCAGTTCTTC.

This rearrangement joins TRBV4-3 to TRBJ1-2; 9 bases agree with TRBD1. The trim removed 3 bases at V and 6 bases at J, leaving 8 bases unmatched. This CDR3 has 15 residues. Germline CDR1 reads LGHNA; CDR2 reads YSLEER. The CDR3 DNA sequence: TGCGCCAGCAGCCATGGGACAGGGCCGCTCGATGGCTACACCTTC. Protein product: CASSHGTGPLDGYTF.